This TCR beta chain was profiled in a study of T cell clonotyping in hematopoietic cell transplantation. General study points: Graft donor and pretransplant recipient Inverse Simpson Index values predicted broader posttransplant TCR diversity. CD4 and CD8 repertoire contributions could not be separated without sorting. Recipient TCR diversity dropped after transplant; expanded clonotypes rose from day 30 to 180.

On this clone itself: The antigen is undetermined.

Clones were read by immunoSEQ multiplex PCR, and TCRdb kept only the in-frame ones, dropping some. The profile covers nearly 9,500 clones, with approximately 97% appearing a single time and around 2.4% taken by the ten largest. Specimen: peripheral blood mononuclear cells, collected 100 days after allogeneic stem cell transplant. The TCR sequence derives from a male patient aged 60-69 years who had an allogeneic stem cell transplant from a related donor, so the T cells may come from the graft donor. Some clones in this sample may be carry-over from other donors' samples.

The CDR3 spells CASSKRIREIENTEAFF. The CDR3 nucleotides read TGTGCCAGCAGCAAACGGATTAGGGAGATAGAGAACACTGAAGCTTTCTTT. The chain joins TRBV21-1 to TRBJ1-1. TRBV21-1 is assigned pseudogene status. The CDR3 sequence is 17 residues long.